The 25 T cell receptor beta chains below all came from one sample that was sequenced in a study of blood T cell repertoires in COVID-19. Some clones are missing from TCRdb's copy, which holds only in-frame ones; the method was immunoSEQ multiplex PCR. The sample records roughly 260,000 clones, roughly 84% being singletons. What was sequenced was peripheral blood. The source is a woman aged 40 to 50 who had recovered from COVID-19.

This clone was found once. The CDR3 reads CASSPGTVYEQYF. In nucleotides, the CDR3 is TGTGCCAGCAGCCCCGGGACAGTCTACGAGCAGTACTTC. The chain employs TRBV7-8 and TRBJ2-7, with TRBD1 matching 7 bases. The CDR3 extends over 13 amino acids. J lost 3 bases, V lost 5 bases, and 4 bases had no gene match. Germline V CDR1 and CDR2: SGHVS, FQNEAQ.

The chain has TRBV7-6 and TRBJ2-7, with D perhaps TRBD1 (5 bases). V shed 0 bases and J shed 2 bases, with 11 bases lying between them. This CDR3 spans 15 amino acids. CDR1 SGHVS and CDR2 FNYEAQ come from the germline V gene. The CDR3 spells CASSLAQGWAYEQYF. CDR3 DNA: TGTGCCAGCAGCTTAGCGCAGGGATGGGCCTACGAGCAGTACTTC.

This chain joins TRBV20-1 and TRBJ2-5; D possibly corresponds to TRBD1 (6 bases). V was shortened by 1 base and J by 10 bases, with 10 bases between the two germline ends. The CDR3 is 11 residues long. Germline V gene lookup returns CDR1 DFQATT and CDR2 SNEGSKA (reference sequence). CDR3 sequence reads: CSARVSGDQYF. The CDR3 region has the DNA TGCAGTGCTAGAGTCTCAGGGGACCAGTACTTC.

The V gene is TRBV10-2, the J gene TRBJ1-3; weak D call: TRBD1 (6 bases). The CDR3 contains 16 residues. Deletions cut 4 bases from V and 0 bases from J, with 13 bases between. CDR1 and CDR2 (germline): WSHSY, SAAADI. The CDR3: CASSAGGLNSGNTIYF. The CDR3 DNA sequence: TGCGCCAGCAGTGCCGGGGGGCTAAACTCTGGAAACACCATATATTTT.

V is TRBV27 and J is TRBJ1-1; D gene ambiguous. The V end was cut by 10 bases, the J end by 5 bases, with 17 bases between. Germline V gene lookup returns CDR1 MNHEY and CDR2 SMNVEV (reference sequence). This CDR3 is 13 amino acids long. Here the CDR3 reads CATMDGIATEAFF. In nucleotides, the CDR3 is TGTGCCACCATGGACGGGATCGCGACTGAAGCTTTCTTT.

This clone has a handful of counts. V usage is TRBV7-9 and J usage is TRBJ1-5, with D unclear. The CDR3 has 14 amino acids. Germline V gene lookup returns CDR1 SEHNR and CDR2 FQNEAQ (reference sequence). V was pared by 6 bases and J by 0 bases, with 9 bases between. Written as DNA, the CDR3 is TGTGCCAGCAGTCCAGAAAATAGCAATCAGCCCCAGCATTTT. Translated, it gives CASSPENSNQPQHF.

The chain couples TRBV21-1 to TRBJ2-3; no check of the table's D call, TRBD2, against the DNA was made. TRBV21-1 is a pseudogene locus. The CDR3 loop spans 19 amino acids. The CDR3: CASSKRRGQTLLLPNTQYF. The DNA for the CDR3 is TGTGCCAGCAGCAAAAGGAGGGGCCAGACCCTCCTCCTACCCAATACGCAGTATTTT.

This chain joins TRBV5-6 and TRBJ1-5; tentatively, D is TRBD1 (6 bases). The CDR3 totals 15 residues. The germline CDR1 and CDR2 sequences are SGHDT and YYEEEE. Trimming left V 2 bases short and J 4 bases short, with 13 bases between. The chain's CDR3 is CASSLKGQINQPQHF. The CDR3 DNA sequence: TGTGCCAGCAGCTTAAAAGGACAGATTAATCAGCCCCAGCATTTT.

This clone was counted a few times. This rearrangement joins TRBV19 to TRBJ2-7; D is uncertain. CDR1 is LNHDA and CDR2 is SQIVND in the germline V gene (reference sequence). The ends were cut back, 7 bases at V and 4 bases at J, with 14 bases in the middle. There are 13 residues in the CDR3. The CDR3 DNA sequence: TGTGCCAGTACCTCCTCAGGTGGGTACGAGCAGTACTTC. Encoded protein: CASTSSGGYEQYF.

This clone was detected a few times. The chain links TRBV30 to TRBJ1-5; D unclear. CDR3 length equals 13 residues. The V and J ends lost 4 bases and 0 bases respectively, with 7 bases between them. Germline V gene sequence: CDR1 GTSNPN, CDR2 SVGIG (reference sequence). The CDR3 reads CAWTAGSNQPQHF. The DNA for the CDR3 is TGTGCCTGGACAGCGGGTAGCAATCAGCCCCAGCATTTT.

This clone was seen a single time. This rearrangement joins TRBV18 to TRBJ2-6; D is possibly TRBD1 (6 bases). With 3 bases removed from V and 0 bases from J, the gap between germline ends came to 15 bases. Germline-derived CDR1 and CDR2 are KGHSH and LQKENI. The length of the CDR3 is 18 residues. As DNA, the CDR3 is TGTGCCAGCTCACCCCGGGACACCATTAGCTCTGGGGCCAACGTCCTGACTTTC. This encodes CASSPRDTISSGANVLTF.

The V call is TRBV4-2, the J call TRBJ2-3; 11 bases line up with TRBD2. V trimming: 3 bases; J trimming: 3 bases; junction bases outside the gene matches: 8. The CDR3 spans 17 residues. Germline values: CDR1 LGHNA, CDR2 YNFKEQ. In DNA, the CDR3 is TGTGCCAGCAGCCAGACCTTAGCGGGAGGGCCTACAGATACGCAGTATTTT. Translating gives CASSQTLAGGPTDTQYF.

This chain joins TRBV7-2 and TRBJ2-7, with D possibly TRBD2 on 6 matching bases. Trimming pared 1 base from V and 3 bases from J, leaving 10 bases between. The CDR3 is made up of 14 amino acids. Per the germline V gene, CDR1 is SGHTA and CDR2 is FQGNSA. This chain's CDR3 is CASSLEWGDYEQYF. The CDR3 DNA sequence: TGTGCCAGCAGCTTAGAGTGGGGGGACTACGAGCAGTACTTC.

This clone has only one observation. V is TRBV19 and J is TRBJ2-1; 11 nucleotides agree with TRBD2. Per germline, CDR1 LNHDA and CDR2 SQIVND (reference sequence). After removal of 2 bases from V and 9 bases from J, the junction contained 6 bases not matched to a gene. This CDR3 region has 15 residues. DNA for the CDR3: TGTGCCAGTAGTATAACTAGCGGGAGTCGGGGTGAGCAGTTCTTC. Its protein product is CASSITSGSRGEQFF.

The genes are TRBV5-1 and TRBJ2-5; a possible D gene is TRBD1 (5 bases). Germline V gives CDR1 SGHRS, CDR2 YFSETQ. This CDR3 has 14 amino acids. The V end was cut by 4 bases, the J end by 5 bases, with 15 bases between. The CDR3 loop reads CASSASRVGETQYF. As DNA, the CDR3 is TGCGCCAGCAGCGCATCCAGGGTAGGGGAGACCCAGTACTTC.

The V and J genes are TRBV6-1 and TRBJ2-3; 8 bases agree with TRBD2. The CDR3 length is 15 residues. The germline V gene encodes CDR1 MNHNS and CDR2 SASEGT. The junction had 6 bases not matched to a gene; V was cut back by 3 bases and J by 4 bases. CDR3 loop: CASSEVAGIPDTQYF. The CDR3, as DNA: TGTGCCAGCAGTGAGGTAGCGGGGATTCCAGATACGCAGTATTTT.

This clone appeared a single time. The chain recombines TRBV27 with TRBJ1-2; D may be TRBD1 (5 bases). The CDR3 has 13 residues. Trimming left V 3 bases short and J 7 bases short, with 12 bases between. From germline, CDR1 is MNHEY and CDR2 SMNVEV (reference sequence). DNA of the CDR3: TGTGCCAGCAGTTTTGGCGGGGGTGGTGGCTACACCTTC. This translates into CASSFGGGGGYTF.

This clone was seen only a few times. The genes are TRBV10-3 and TRBJ2-7, with TRBD1 as a possible D gene (5 bases). Trimming cost V 3 bases and J 0 bases, with 9 bases left between them. CDR1 ENHRY and CDR2 SYGVKD come from the germline V gene. CDR3 length: 14 amino acids. This CDR3 is CAISERGSSYEQYF. The CDR3 DNA reads TGTGCCATCAGTGAAAGGGGCAGCTCCTACGAGCAGTACTTC.

The chain carries TRBV14 and TRBJ1-1, with D perhaps TRBD1 (6 bases). The ends were cut back, 4 bases at V and 2 bases at J, with 17 bases in the middle. Germline V gene sequence: CDR1 SGHDN, CDR2 FVKESK. There are 16 residues in the CDR3. The CDR3 bases are TGTGCCAGCAGCCTAATTATCGGACAGAGAAACACTGAAGCTTTCTTT. This gives the protein CASSLIIGQRNTEAFF.

This chain uses TRBV6-6 with TRBJ1-4; no reliable D call. V lost 0 bases and J 8 bases, leaving 7 bases between the germline ends. The CDR3 has 13 amino acids. From germline, CDR1 is MNHNY and CDR2 SVGAGI (reference sequence). CDR3 DNA sequence: TGTGCCAGCAGTTACTCTGGGCTGGAAAAACTGTTTTTT. Residues: CASSYSGLEKLFF.

V gene TRBV5-1 combines with J gene TRBJ2-3; unclear D gene. Germline V gene sequence: CDR1 SGHRS, CDR2 YFSETQ. There are 13 residues in the CDR3. Between the trimmed V and J ends, which lost 5 bases and 3 bases, there was a span of 10 bases. DNA of the CDR3: TGCGCCAGCAGTAACGCGGCGACAGATACGCAGTATTTT. Translation gives CASSNAATDTQYF.

This rearrangement joins TRBV11-2 to TRBJ2-5; the D gene is possibly TRBD1 (6 bases). The ends were cut back, 0 bases at V and 5 bases at J, with 13 bases in the middle. Per the germline V gene, CDR1 is SGHAT and CDR2 is FQNNGV. This CDR3 has 15 amino acids. The chain's CDR3 is CASSLETGRLETQYF. The CDR3 region has the DNA TGTGCCAGCAGCTTAGAAACAGGGCGGTTGGAGACCCAGTACTTC.

V gene TRBV4-3 combines with J gene TRBJ1-1, with 8 bases fitting TRBD1. The CDR3 extends over 16 amino acids. The junction had 13 bases not matched to a gene; V was cut back by 8 bases and J by 2 bases. Germline V gene sequence: CDR1 LGHNA, CDR2 YSLEER. The CDR3 is CASATQGGQRNTEAFF. The CDR3 DNA sequence: TGCGCCAGCGCTACACAGGGGGGACAGAGAAACACTGAAGCTTTCTTT.

The chain employs TRBV29-1 and TRBJ2-7; 7 bases align to TRBD1. The germline gives CDR1 SQVTM, CDR2 ANQGSEA. The V and J ends lost 6 bases and 6 bases, in that order; junction bases with no gene match: 11. This CDR3 region has 13 residues. CDR3 sequence reads: CSVYGQATREQYF. The CDR3 bases are TGCAGCGTCTACGGACAGGCCACTCGCGAGCAGTACTTC.

V gene TRBV4-3 combines with J gene TRBJ2-2; D call uncertain. In germline, CDR1 is LGHNA, CDR2 YSLEER. With 1 base removed from V and 6 bases from J, the gap between germline ends came to 6 bases. The CDR3 has 13 amino acids. CDR3 in amino acids: CASSQGSAGELFF. CDR3 DNA sequence: TGCGCCAGCAGCCAAGGGAGTGCCGGGGAGCTGTTTTTT.